The 6 T cell receptor beta chains below were found in one sample sequenced in a study of blood T cells in healthy people across ages. Primed by a sample-barcoded 5' primer and a J-beta primer mix, a second PCR proceeded for 7 to 11 cycles. One entry per CDR3 protein results from TCRdb running MiXCR on the 5' RACE reads. The profile shows approximately 820,000 distinct CDR3 sequences, around two fifths of them singletons. Sample: blood. The source of these receptors is a man in his 60s in good health.

This clonotype was detected a few times. The chain is built from TRBV7-2 and TRBJ1-4, with D perhaps TRBD1 (6 bases). The CDR3 spans 15 residues. Trimming shortened V by 4 bases and J by 4 bases, and 13 bases separated the two germline ends. CDR1 is SGHTA and CDR2 is FQGNSA in the germline V gene. CDR3 residues: CASSSQQGYNEKLFF. CDR3 DNA: TGTGCCAGCAGCTCCCAACAGGGATATAATGAAAAACTGTTTTTT.

Only a few counts were recorded for this clonotype. V is TRBV5-6 and J is TRBJ1-2; TRBD1 is a possible D gene (6 bases). The CDR3 is 14 residues long. Trimming took off 5 bases at V and 4 bases at J, with 15 bases between the two ends. The germline V gene encodes CDR1 SGHDT and CDR2 YYEEEE. CDR3 sequence: CASSPGRGLYGYTF. CDR3 coding DNA: TGTGCCAGCAGTCCGGGACGGGGGCTCTATGGCTACACCTTC.

The chain combines TRBV5-1 with TRBJ2-1, with D perhaps being TRBD1 or TRBD2 (5 bases each). Trimming stripped 1 base from V and 5 bases from J, with 10 bases between. In germline, CDR1 is SGHRS, CDR2 YFSETQ. This CDR3 region has 14 residues. The CDR3 coding sequence is TGCGCCAGCAGCTTGTGGCAGGGAGACAATGAGCAGTTCTTC. Translating gives CASSLWQGDNEQFF.

This clonotype was counted only a few times. The J gene is TRBJ2-1, the V gene TRBV7-2; weak D call: TRBD1 (5 bases). The germline V gene encodes CDR1 SGHTA and CDR2 FQGNSA. The CDR3 consists of 16 residues. Trimming pared 1 base from V and 0 bases from J, leaving 10 bases between. The CDR3 DNA reads TGTGCCAGCAGCTTAGGGGGCATCCGCTCCTACAATGAGCAGTTCTTC. The encoded protein is CASSLGGIRSYNEQFF.

This sequence joins TRBV14 and TRBJ2-3; D is ambiguous. Deletions cut 4 bases from V and 2 bases from J, with 13 bases between. Germline V CDR1 and CDR2: SGHDN, FVKESK. The CDR3 totals 15 residues. The CDR3 sequence is CASSLTRPPTDTQYF. The CDR3 nucleotides read TGTGCCAGCAGCCTAACAAGGCCCCCCACAGATACGCAGTATTTT. Full variable domain (rest looked up from reference TRBV14 and TRBJ2-3): EAGVTQFPSHSVIEKGQTVTLRCDPISGHDNLYWYRRVMGKEIKFLLHFVKESKQDESGMPNNRFLAERTGGTYSTLKVQPAELEDSGVYFCASSLTRPPTDTQYFGPGTRLTVL.

The V call is TRBV6-2 or TRBV6-3, the J call TRBJ2-7; D possibly matches TRBD1 or TRBD2 (7 bases each). This CDR3 is built from 15 residues. In germline, CDR1 is MNHEY, CDR2 SVGEGT. The V gene lost 6 bases and the J gene lost 5 bases, with 20 bases spanning the gap. CDR3 sequence reads: CASRQGFERGNEQYF. CDR3 DNA: TGTGCCAGCAGACAGGGGTTCGAGCGGGGTAACGAGCAGTACTTC.